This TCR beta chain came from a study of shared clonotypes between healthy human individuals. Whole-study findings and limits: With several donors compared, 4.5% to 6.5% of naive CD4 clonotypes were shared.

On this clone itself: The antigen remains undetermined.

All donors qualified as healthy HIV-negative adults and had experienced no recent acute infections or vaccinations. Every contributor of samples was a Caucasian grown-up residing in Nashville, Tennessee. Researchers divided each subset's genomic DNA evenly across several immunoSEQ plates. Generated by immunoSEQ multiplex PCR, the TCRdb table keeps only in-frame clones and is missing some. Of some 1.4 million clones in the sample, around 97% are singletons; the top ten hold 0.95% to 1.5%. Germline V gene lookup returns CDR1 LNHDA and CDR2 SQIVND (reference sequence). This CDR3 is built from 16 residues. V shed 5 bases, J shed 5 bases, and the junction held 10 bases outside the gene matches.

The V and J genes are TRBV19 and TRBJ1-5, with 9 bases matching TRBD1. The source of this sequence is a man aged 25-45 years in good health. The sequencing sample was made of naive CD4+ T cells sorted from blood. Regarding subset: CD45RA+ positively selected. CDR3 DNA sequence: TGTGCCAGTAGTGCAGAGGACAGGGGTATGGATCAGCCCCAGCATTTT. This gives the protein CASSAEDRGMDQPQHF.